A selection of T cell receptor beta chains follows, all from one sample in a study of blood T cells in healthy people across ages. TCRdb reanalysed the 5' RACE reads using MiXCR and keeps one entry per CDR3 protein. The data show about 780,000 distinct CDR3 sequences, with about half seen just once and 15% to 20% held by the top ten. Sequencing was performed on blood. The source is an elderly man in good health. CDR3s include the opening cysteine and the closing phenylalanine or tryptophan. D genes are given only for firm matches. Expanded clones are given a class, and other clones once, few, many or no size at all.

clone_size	d_call	v_call	j_call	cdr3_aa	cdr3_nt
-	-	TRBV7-3	TRBJ1-4	CASSQQGLANEKLFF	TGTGCCAGCAGCCAACAGGGTTTGGCTAATGAAAAACTGTTTTTT
-	-	TRBV29-1	TRBJ2-7	CSVAGWGSKNEQYF	TGCAGCGTTGCAGGTTGGGGGAGTAAAAACGAGCAGTACTTC
-	TRBD2	TRBV4-2	TRBJ2-4	CASSHKRGGEGTKNIQYF	TGTGCCAGCAGTCACAAGCGGGGGGGAGAGGGGACCAAAAACATTCAGTACTTC
-	TRBD2	TRBV20-1	TRBJ2-3	CSARGARLAGYTDTQYF	TGCAGTGCTAGAGGGGCAAGACTAGCGGGGTACACAGATACGCAGTATTTT
few	TRBD1	TRBV7-2	TRBJ2-3	CASSPGTVKLTDTQYF	TGTGCCAGCAGCCCGGGGACAGTAAAGCTTACAGATACGCAGTATTTT
-	-	TRBV27	TRBJ2-1	CASSFRKNSNNEQFF	TGTGCCAGCAGTTTCCGGAAAAACTCTAACAATGAGCAGTTCTTC
-	-	TRBV20-1	TRBJ2-1	CSARDIEGERGDNEQFF	TGCAGTGCTAGAGATATCGAGGGGGAGCGGGGTGACAATGAGCAGTTCTTC
-	TRBD1	TRBV27	TRBJ1-4	CASSPWTGGDEKLFF	TGTGCCAGCAGTCCTTGGACAGGGGGCGATGAAAAACTGTTTTTT
few	TRBD2	TRBV6-6	TRBJ2-3	CASSYSSGLAGDTDTQYF	TGTGCCAGCAGTTACTCCTCGGGACTAGCGGGAGATACAGATACGCAGTATTTT
once	TRBD2	TRBV4-2	TRBJ2-7	CASSQDNRPAGAVEQYF	TGTGCCAGCAGCCAAGATAACCGCCCAGCGGGAGCGGTTGAGCAGTACTTC
once	TRBD2	TRBV7-9	TRBJ2-2	CASSQAGENGELFF	TGTGCCAGCAGTCAAGCGGGAGAAAACGGGGAGCTGTTTTTT
-	-	TRBV14	TRBJ2-1	CASSQVFYNEQFF	TGTGCCAGCAGCCAAGTGTTCTACAATGAGCAGTTCTTC
many	-	TRBV4-3	TRBJ2-7	CASSQDLQDGPYEQYF	TGCGCCAGCAGCCAAGATCTACAGGACGGCCCTTACGAGCAGTACTTC
-	-	TRBV20-1	TRBJ2-1	CSAPGEGGKMREQFF	TGCAGTGCCCCGGGGGAAGGGGGTAAGATGCGGGAGCAGTTCTTC
-	-	TRBV5-1	TRBJ2-1	CASHPPRNNEQFF	TGCGCCAGCCACCCTCCTAGGAACAATGAGCAGTTCTTC
few	-	TRBV10-3	TRBJ2-5	CAISGVRGLQETQYF	TGTGCCATCAGTGGGGTCAGGGGCCTTCAAGAGACCCAGTACTTC
few	TRBD1	TRBV9	TRBJ2-1	CASSRTGGNEQFF	TGTGCCAGCAGCCGGACAGGAGGTAATGAGCAGTTCTTC
many	TRBD1	TRBV7-3	TRBJ2-3	CASSLRDRGDTQYF	TGTGCCAGCAGCTTAAGGGACAGGGGGGATACGCAGTATTTT
few	TRBD2	TRBV10-3	TRBJ2-3	CAIGAGGPADTQYF	TGTGCCATCGGGGCGGGAGGGCCGGCGGATACGCAGTATTTT
-	-	TRBV5-1	TRBJ2-7	CASSLIADNEQYF	TGCGCCAGCAGCTTAATAGCGGACAACGAGCAGTACTTC
many	TRBD2	TRBV12-3/TRBV12-4	TRBJ2-1	CASRLNAGGGNEQFF	TGTGCCAGCAGATTAAATGCGGGAGGGGGCAATGAGCAGTTCTTC
few	TRBD1	TRBV10-3	TRBJ1-4	CAISFDRGEEKLFF	TGTGCCATCAGTTTCGACAGGGGGGAGGAAAAACTGTTTTTT
many	-	TRBV20-1	TRBJ2-4	CSAKRGRDKNIQYF	TGCAGTGCTAAACGGGGAAGGGACAAAAACATTCAGTACTTC
-	-	TRBV9	TRBJ2-3	CASSDLTDTQYF	TGTGCCAGCAGCGACCTCACAGATACGCAGTATTTT
many	TRBD2	TRBV29-1	TRBJ2-3	CSAPGLAGIDTQYF	TGCAGCGCCCCGGGACTAGCGGGAATTGATACGCAGTATTTT
-	-	TRBV28	TRBJ2-7	CASSLSPVGREQYF	TGTGCCAGCAGTTTATCCCCGGTAGGTCGGGAGCAGTACTTC